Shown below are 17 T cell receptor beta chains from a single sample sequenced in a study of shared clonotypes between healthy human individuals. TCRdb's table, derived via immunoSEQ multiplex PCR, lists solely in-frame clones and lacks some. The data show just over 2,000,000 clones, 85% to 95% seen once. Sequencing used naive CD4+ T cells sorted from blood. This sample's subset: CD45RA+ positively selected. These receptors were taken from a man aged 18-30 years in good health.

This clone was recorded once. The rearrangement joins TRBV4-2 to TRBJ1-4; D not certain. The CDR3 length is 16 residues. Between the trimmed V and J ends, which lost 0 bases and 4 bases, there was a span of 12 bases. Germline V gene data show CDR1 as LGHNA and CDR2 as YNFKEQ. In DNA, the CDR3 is TGTGCCAGCAGCCAAGATCCGGGCCAGCTTAATGAAAAACTGTTTTTT. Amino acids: CASSQDPGQLNEKLFF.

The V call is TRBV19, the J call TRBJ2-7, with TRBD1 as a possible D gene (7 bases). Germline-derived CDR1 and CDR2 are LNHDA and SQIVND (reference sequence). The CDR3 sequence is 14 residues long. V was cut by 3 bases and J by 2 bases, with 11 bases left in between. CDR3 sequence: CASSIGGQTYEQYF. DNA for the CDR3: TGTGCCAGTAGTATCGGGGGACAGACCTACGAGCAGTACTTC.

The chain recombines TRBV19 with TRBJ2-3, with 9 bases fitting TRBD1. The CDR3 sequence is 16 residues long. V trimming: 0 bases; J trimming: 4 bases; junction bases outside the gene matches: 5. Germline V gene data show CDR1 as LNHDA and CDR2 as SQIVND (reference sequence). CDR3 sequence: CASSIDGTGRADTQYF. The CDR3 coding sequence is TGTGCCAGTAGTATAGATGGGACAGGGAGAGCAGATACGCAGTATTTT.

The CDR3 spells CASSSNSGGASYEQYF. The CDR3 nucleotides are TGTGCCAGCAGTTCAAACAGCGGGGGGGCCTCCTACGAGCAGTACTTC. The chain is built from TRBV27 and TRBJ2-7, with TRBD2 matching over 10 bases. CDR1 is MNHEY, CDR2 SMNVEV, per germline (reference sequence). The CDR3 is made up of 16 amino acids. After removal of 4 bases from V and 0 bases from J, the junction contained 6 bases not matched to a gene.

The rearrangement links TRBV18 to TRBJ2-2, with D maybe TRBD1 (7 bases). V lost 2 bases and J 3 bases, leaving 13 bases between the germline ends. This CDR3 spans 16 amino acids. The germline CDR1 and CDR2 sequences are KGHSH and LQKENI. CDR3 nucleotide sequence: TGTGCCAGCTCACCAGGAGGGGGCGCCGACACCGGGGAGCTGTTTTTT. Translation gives CASSPGGGADTGELFF.

CDR3 in DNA: TGTGCCTGGATCCCTTCAGGGGGCGGGTACAATGAGCAGTTCTTC. This codes for CAWIPSGGGYNEQFF. The chain employs TRBV30 and TRBJ2-1; TRBD1 matches 8 bases. Per the germline V gene, CDR1 is GTSNPN and CDR2 is SVGIG (reference sequence). V trimming: 4 bases; J trimming: 4 bases; junction bases outside the gene matches: 9. This CDR3 comprises 15 residues.

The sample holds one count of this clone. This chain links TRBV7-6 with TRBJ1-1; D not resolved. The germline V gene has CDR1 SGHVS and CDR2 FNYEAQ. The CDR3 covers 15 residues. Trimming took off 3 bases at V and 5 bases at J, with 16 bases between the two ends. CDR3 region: CASSLGRSLSTEAFF. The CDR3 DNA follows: TGTGCCAGCAGCTTGGGCAGGTCCCTTTCGACTGAAGCTTTCTTT.

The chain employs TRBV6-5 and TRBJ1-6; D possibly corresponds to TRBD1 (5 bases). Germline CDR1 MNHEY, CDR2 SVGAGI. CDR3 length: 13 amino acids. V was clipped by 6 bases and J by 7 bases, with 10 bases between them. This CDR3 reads CASSPGHNSPLHF. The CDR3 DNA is TGTGCCAGCAGCCCCGGACACAATTCACCCCTCCACTTT.

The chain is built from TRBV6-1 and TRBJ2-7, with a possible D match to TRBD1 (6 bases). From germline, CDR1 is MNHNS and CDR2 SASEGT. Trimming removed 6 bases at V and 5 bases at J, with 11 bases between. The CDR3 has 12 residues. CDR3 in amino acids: CASSRTVNEQYF. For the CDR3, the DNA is TGTGCCAGCAGCCGGACAGTCAACGAGCAGTACTTC.

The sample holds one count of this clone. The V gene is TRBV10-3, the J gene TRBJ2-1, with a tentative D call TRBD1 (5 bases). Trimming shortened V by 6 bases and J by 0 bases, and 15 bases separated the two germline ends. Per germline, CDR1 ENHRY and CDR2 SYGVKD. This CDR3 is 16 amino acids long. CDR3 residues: CAISADRPSSYNEQFF. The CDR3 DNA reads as TGTGCCATCAGCGCCGACAGACCCAGCTCCTACAATGAGCAGTTCTTC.

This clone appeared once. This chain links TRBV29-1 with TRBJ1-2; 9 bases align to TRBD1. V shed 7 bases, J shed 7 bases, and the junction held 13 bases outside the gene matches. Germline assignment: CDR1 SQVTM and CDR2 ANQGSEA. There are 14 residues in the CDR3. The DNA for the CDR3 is TGCAGCGCCGACGGACAGGGGAAAACTATTGGCTACACCTTC. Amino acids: CSADGQGKTIGYTF. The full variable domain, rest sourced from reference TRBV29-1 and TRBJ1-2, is SAVISQKPSRDICQRGTSLTIQCQVDSQVTMMFWYRQQPGQSLTLIATANQGSEATYESGFVIDKFPISRPNLTFSTLTVSNMSPEDSSIYLCSADGQGKTIGYTFGSGTRLTVV.

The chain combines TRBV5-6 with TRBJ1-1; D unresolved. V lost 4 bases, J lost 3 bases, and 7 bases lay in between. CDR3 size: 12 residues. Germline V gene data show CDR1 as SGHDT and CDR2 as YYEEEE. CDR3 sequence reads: CASSRVYTEAFF. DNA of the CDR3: TGTGCCAGCAGCCGGGTTTACACTGAAGCTTTCTTT.

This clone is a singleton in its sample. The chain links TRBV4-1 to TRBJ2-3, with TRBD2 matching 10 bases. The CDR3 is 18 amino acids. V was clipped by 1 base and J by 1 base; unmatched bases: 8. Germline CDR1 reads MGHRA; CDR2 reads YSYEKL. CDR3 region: CASSQVRAGGSRTDTQYF. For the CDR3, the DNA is TGCGCCAGCAGCCAAGTGCGAGCGGGGGGGTCCCGCACAGATACGCAGTATTTT.

CDR3 coding DNA: TGTGCCAGCAGCTTTGGGGTCAACATTCAGTACTTC. Its protein is CASSFGVNIQYF. This sequence joins TRBV7-2 and TRBJ2-4; no reliable D call. V dropped 3 bases and J dropped 7 bases, with 7 bases sitting between them. The CDR3 is 12 residues long. Germline lookup yields CDR1 SGHTA and CDR2 FQGNSA. Full variable domain (missing parts from reference TRBV7-2 and TRBJ2-4): GAGVSQSPSNKVTEKGKDVELRCDPISGHTALYWYRQSLGQGLEFLIYFQGNSAPDKSGLPSDRFSAERTGGSVSTLTIQRTQQEDSAVYLCASSFGVNIQYFGAGTRLSVL.

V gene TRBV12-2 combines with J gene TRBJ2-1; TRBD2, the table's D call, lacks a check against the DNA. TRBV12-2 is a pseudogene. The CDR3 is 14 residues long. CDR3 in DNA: TGTGCAAGTCGCATCGGGGACTTATACAATGAGCAGTTCTTC. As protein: CASRIGDLYNEQFF.

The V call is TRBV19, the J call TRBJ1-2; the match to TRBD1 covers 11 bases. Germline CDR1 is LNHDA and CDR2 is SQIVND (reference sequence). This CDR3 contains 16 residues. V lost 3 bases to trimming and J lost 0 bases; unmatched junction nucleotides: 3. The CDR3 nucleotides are TGTGCCAGTAGTATTGGGACAGGGGGGCCTAACTATGGCTACACCTTC. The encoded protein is CASSIGTGGPNYGYTF.

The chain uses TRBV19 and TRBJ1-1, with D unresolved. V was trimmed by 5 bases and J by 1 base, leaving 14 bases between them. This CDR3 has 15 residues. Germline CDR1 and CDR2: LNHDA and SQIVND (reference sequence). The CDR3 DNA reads TGTGCCAGTAGTCCATCCGGCGTGAGGAACACTGAAGCTTTCTTT. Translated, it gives CASSPSGVRNTEAFF.